This TCR beta chain emerged from a study of preoperative IRX-2 immunotherapy in early breast cancer. Looked up from germline, CDR1 is SNHLY and CDR2 is FYNNEI. With 6 bases removed from V and 9 bases from J, the gap between germline ends came to 12 bases. CDR3 length: 12 residues. The repertoire was sequenced with immunoSEQ multiplex PCR; TCRdb's copy has only in-frame clones and lacks some. The sample lists about 89,000 clones, 86% occurring once. Treatment indicated: preoperative locoregional IRX-2 cytokine immunotherapy. This phase Ib study tested locoregional IRX-2 cytokine immunotherapy given before surgery.

The sample here was tumor tissue, taken after IRX-2 immunotherapy. The rearrangement joins TRBV2 to TRBJ2-1; TRBD2 is a possible D gene (6 bases). The sequence derives from a human donor with breast cancer. The CDR3 sequence is CASRWTIAEQFF. In DNA form, the CDR3 reads TGTGCCAGCAGGTGGACTATTGCTGAGCAGTTCTTC.